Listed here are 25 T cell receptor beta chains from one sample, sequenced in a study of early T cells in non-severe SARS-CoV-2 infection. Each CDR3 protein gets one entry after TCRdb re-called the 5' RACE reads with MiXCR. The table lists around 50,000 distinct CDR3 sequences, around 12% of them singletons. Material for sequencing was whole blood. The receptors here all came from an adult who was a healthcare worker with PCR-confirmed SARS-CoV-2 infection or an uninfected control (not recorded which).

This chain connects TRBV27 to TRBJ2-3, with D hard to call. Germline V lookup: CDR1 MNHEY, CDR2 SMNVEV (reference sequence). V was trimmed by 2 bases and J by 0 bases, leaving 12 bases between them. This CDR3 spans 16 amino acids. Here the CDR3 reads CASSLGRNPSTDTQYF. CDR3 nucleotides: TGTGCCAGCAGTTTAGGGCGGAACCCAAGCACAGATACGCAGTATTTT.

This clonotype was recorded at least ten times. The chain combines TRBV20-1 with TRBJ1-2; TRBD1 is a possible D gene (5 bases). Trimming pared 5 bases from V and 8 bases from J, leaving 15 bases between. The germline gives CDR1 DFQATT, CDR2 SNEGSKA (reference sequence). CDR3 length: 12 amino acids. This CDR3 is CSALSGEDGYTF. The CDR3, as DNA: TGCAGTGCTTTGTCGGGGGAGGACGGCTACACCTTC.

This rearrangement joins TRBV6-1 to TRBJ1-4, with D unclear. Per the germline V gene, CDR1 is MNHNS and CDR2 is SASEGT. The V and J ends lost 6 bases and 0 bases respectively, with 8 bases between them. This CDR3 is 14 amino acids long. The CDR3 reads CASRKGSTNEKLFF. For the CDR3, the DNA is TGTGCCAGCAGAAAAGGGTCAACTAATGAAAAACTGTTTTTT.

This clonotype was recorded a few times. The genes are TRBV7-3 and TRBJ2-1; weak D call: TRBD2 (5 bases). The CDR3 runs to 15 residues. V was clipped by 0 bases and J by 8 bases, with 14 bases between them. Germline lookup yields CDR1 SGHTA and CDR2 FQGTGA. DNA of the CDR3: TGTGCCAGCAGCTTAACGGGGAGTATAGTTGATGAGCAGTTCTTC. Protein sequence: CASSLTGSIVDEQFF.

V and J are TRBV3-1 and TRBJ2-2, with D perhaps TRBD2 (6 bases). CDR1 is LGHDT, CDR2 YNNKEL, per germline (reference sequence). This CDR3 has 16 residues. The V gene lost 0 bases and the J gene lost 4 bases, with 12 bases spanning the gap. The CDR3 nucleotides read TGTGCCAGCAGCCAAGACCGCAGAGCGGGCACCGGGGAGCTGTTTTTT. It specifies CASSQDRRAGTGELFF. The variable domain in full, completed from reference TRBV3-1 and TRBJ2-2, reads DTAVSQTPKYLVTQMGNDKSIKCEQNLGHDTMYWYKQDSKKFLKIMFSYNNKELIINETVPNRFSPKSPDKAHLNLHINSLELGDSAVYFCASSQDRRAGTGELFFGEGSRLTVL.

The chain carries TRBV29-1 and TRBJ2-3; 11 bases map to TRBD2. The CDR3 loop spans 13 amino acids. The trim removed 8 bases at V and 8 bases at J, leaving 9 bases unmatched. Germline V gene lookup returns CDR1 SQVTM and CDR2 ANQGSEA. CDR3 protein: CSTTSGAEATQYF. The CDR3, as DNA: TGCAGCACGACTAGCGGGGCGGAGGCTACGCAGTATTTT.

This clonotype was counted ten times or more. Here the CDR3 reads CASSLGLTQEKTQYF. CDR3 DNA: TGTGCCAGCAGTCTGGGACTAACCCAGGAGAAGACCCAGTACTTC. This chain connects TRBV6-1 to TRBJ2-5, with 7 bases that match TRBD2. V lost 5 bases, J lost 6 bases, and 12 bases stayed unmatched. The CDR3 runs 15 residues. The germline V gene encodes CDR1 MNHNS and CDR2 SASEGT.

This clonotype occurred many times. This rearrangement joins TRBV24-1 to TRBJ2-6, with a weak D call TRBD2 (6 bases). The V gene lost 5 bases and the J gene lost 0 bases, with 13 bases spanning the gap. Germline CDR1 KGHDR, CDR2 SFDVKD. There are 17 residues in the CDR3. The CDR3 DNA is TGTGCCACCAGTGGGGACTCAAAGCTCTCTGGGGCCAACGTCCTGACTTTC. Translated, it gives CATSGDSKLSGANVLTF.

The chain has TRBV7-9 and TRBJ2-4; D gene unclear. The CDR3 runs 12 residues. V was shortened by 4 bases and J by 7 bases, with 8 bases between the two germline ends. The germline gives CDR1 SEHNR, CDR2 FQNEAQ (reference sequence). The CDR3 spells CASSSSGNIQYF. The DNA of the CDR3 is TGTGCCAGCAGCTCATCTGGGAACATTCAGTACTTC.

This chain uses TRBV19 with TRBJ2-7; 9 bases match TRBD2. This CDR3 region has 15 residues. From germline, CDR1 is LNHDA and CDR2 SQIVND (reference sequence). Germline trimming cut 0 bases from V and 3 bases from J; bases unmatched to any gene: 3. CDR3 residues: CASSIEASGIYEQYF. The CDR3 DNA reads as TGTGCCAGTAGTATAGAGGCTAGCGGGATCTACGAGCAGTACTTC.

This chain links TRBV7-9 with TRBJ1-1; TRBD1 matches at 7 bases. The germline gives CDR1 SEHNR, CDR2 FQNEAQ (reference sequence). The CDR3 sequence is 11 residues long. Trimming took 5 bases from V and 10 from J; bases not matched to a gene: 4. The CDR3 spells CASSPAGGAFF. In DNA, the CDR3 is TGTGCCAGCAGCCCTGCAGGGGGAGCTTTCTTT.

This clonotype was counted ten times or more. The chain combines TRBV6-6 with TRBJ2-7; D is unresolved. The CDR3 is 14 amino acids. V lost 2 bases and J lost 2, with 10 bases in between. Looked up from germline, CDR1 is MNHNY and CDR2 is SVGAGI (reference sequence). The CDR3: CASSYPQRTYEQYF. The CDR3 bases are TGTGCCAGCAGTTACCCCCAGAGGACCTACGAGCAGTACTTC.

This CDR3 reads CASSPRGSQYQETQYF. The CDR3 DNA is TGTGCCAGCAGCCCCCGAGGCTCACAGTACCAAGAGACCCAGTACTTC. The chain joins TRBV3-1 to TRBJ2-5; D gene unclear. Germline assignment: CDR1 LGHDT and CDR2 YNNKEL (reference sequence). Trimming removed 4 bases from V and 0 bases from J, with 15 bases in between. This CDR3 has 16 amino acids.

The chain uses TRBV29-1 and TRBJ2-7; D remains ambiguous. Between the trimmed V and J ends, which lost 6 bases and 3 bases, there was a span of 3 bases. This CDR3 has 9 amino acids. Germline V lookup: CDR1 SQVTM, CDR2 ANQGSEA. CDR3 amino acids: CSVGYEQYF. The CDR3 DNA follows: TGCAGCGTGGGCTACGAGCAGTACTTC.

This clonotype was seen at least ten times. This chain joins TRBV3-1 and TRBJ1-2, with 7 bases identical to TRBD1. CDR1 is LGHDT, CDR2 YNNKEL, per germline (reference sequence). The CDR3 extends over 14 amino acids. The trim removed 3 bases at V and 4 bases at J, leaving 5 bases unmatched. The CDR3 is CASSQFQGGYGYTF. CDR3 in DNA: TGTGCCAGCAGCCAGTTTCAGGGGGGCTATGGCTACACCTTC.

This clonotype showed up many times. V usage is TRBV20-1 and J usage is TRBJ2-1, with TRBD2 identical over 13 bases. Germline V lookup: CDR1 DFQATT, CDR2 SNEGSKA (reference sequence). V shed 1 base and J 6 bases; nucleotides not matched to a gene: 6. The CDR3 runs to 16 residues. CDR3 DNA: TGCAGTGCTAGAGGAGGGGGACTAGCGGGAATCAATGAGCAGTTCTTC. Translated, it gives CSARGGGLAGINEQFF.

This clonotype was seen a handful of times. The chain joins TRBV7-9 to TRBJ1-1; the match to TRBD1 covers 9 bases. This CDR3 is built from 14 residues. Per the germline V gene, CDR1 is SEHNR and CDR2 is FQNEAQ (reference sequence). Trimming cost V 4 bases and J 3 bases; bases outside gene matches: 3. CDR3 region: CASSSWTGDTEAFF. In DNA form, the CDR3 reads TGTGCCAGCAGCTCATGGACAGGGGACACTGAAGCTTTCTTT.

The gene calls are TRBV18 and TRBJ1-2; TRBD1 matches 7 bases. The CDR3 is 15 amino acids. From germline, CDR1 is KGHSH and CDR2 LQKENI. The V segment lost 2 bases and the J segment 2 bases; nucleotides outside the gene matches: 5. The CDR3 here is CASSPLRGQNYGYTF. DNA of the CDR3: TGTGCCAGCTCACCATTAAGGGGACAGAACTATGGCTACACCTTC.

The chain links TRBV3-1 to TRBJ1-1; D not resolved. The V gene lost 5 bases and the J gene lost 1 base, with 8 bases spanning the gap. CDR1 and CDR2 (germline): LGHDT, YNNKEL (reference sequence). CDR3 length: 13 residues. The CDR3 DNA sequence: TGTGCCAGCAGCTTCGCCCCGAACACTGAAGCTTTCTTT. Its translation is CASSFAPNTEAFF.

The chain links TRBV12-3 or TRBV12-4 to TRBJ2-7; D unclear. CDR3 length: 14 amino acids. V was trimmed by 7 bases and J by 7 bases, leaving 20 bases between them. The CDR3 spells CASTLGASRREQYF. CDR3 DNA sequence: TGTGCCAGCACCTTGGGCGCCTCTCGACGGGAGCAGTACTTC.

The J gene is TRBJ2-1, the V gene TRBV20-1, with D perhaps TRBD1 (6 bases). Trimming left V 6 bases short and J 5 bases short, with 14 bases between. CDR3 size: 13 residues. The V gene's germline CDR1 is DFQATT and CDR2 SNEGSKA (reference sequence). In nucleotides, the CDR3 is TGCAGTGCCGCTGGGCAGGGGCACAATGAGCAGTTCTTC. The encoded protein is CSAAGQGHNEQFF.

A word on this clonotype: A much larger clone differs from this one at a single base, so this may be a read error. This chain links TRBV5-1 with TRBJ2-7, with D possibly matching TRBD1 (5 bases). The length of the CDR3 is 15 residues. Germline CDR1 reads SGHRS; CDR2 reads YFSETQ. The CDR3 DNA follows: TGCGTCAGCAGCTTGGGGCCAGAGACCTACGTCGAGCAGTACTTC. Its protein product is CVSSLGPETYVEQYF. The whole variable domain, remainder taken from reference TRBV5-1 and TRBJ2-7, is KAGVTQTPRYLIKTRGQQVTLSCSPISGHRSVSWYQQTPGQGLQFLFEYFSETQRNKGNFPGRFSGRQFSNSRSEMNVSTLELGDSALYLCVSSLGPETYVEQYFGPGTRLTVT.

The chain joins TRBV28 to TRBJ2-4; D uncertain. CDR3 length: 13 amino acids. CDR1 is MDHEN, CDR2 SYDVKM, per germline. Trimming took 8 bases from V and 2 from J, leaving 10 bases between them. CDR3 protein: CASEVSTKNIQYF. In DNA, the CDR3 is TGTGCCAGCGAGGTGTCAACCAAAAACATTCAGTACTTC.

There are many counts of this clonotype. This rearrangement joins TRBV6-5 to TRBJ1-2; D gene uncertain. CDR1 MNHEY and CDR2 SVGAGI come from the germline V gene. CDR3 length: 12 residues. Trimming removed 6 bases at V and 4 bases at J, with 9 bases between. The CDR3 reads CASRDLSYGYTF. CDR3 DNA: TGTGCCAGCAGGGACCTCTCCTATGGCTACACCTTC.

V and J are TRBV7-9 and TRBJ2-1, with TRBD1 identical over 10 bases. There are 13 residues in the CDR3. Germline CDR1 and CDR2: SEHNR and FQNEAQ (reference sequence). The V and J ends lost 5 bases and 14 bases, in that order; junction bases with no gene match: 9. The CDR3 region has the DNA TGTGCCAGCAGCCTAACGGGACAGGGGTGGAAGTTCTTC. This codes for CASSLTGQGWKFF.